The present T cell receptor (beta chain) was sequenced within a study of T cells in Graves' hyperthyroidism and ophthalmopathy. As for the study in general: Peripheral blood specimens were obtained at initial diagnosis, prior to any treatment.

TCR beta CDR3 regions were amplified from RNA transcripts. HTBI primers were the set used in a first-round RT-PCR of the TCR CDR3. MiXCR, run by TCRdb on the multiplex PCR reads, gives a single entry per CDR3 protein. Of approximately 870,000 distinct CDR3 sequences detected, around 39% appear once; the ten largest clones hold 8% to 9%. V gave up 6 bases and J gave up 7 bases, with 19 bases separating them. This CDR3 region has 16 residues. The germline V gene has CDR1 SNHLY and CDR2 FYNNEI. The chain couples TRBV2 to TRBJ1-6; the D is unclear. Input material: blood. This sequence was found in a man aged 18 to 30 with Graves' hyperthyroidism. CDR3: CASSLGTGQRNSPLHF. CDR3 nucleotides: TGTGCCAGCAGCCTAGGAACCGGGCAGAGAAATTCACCCCTCCACTTT.